This T cell receptor beta chain was captured in a study of regulatory T cells in long-lasting Graves disease. The CDR3 is 13 amino acids. Trimming left V 4 bases short and J 4 bases short, with 11 bases between. Germline CDR1 is SGDLS and CDR2 is YYNGEE. Time point defined: newly diagnosed GD, antithyroid drugs for less than 3 months. There was RNA extracted from PBMCs, and the TCR library was made from it. Libraries of TCR beta came from iRepertoire HTBI primers plus Arm-PCR of CDR3 regions. A single record per CDR3 protein comes from TCRdb applying MiXCR to the multiplex PCR reads. Of about 560,000 distinct CDR3 sequences in the sample, about 16% were seen once. The sample also formed part of further work on T cells in Graves' hyperthyroidism and ophthalmopathy.

The source material was peripheral blood mononuclear cells (PBMCs), sampled at new diagnosis, from a patient treated with antithyroid drugs. This TCR was recovered from a man aged 18 to 30 with Graves disease. This chain uses TRBV9 with TRBJ1-2; D remains ambiguous. CDR3 DNA: TGTGCCAGCAGCCCTCTGCCCGTCTATGGCTACACCTTC. Its protein product is CASSPLPVYGYTF.